This TCR beta chain was recorded in a study of identical twins. Everyone who donated was a healthy Caucasian. J was trimmed by 4 bases and V by 2 bases; bases with no gene match: 6. CDR3 length: 15 residues. CDR1 and CDR2 from the germline V gene are SGHDT and YYEEEE. Study-level points and caveats: Some out-of-frame alpha sequences were shared by twins, and these showed excess low generation probability. Beta out-of-frame twin sharing showed a weaker excess.

This clonotype was recorded a few times. The antigen remains unidentified. Addition of a universal primer site occurred through template switching, and cDNA carried unique molecular identifiers. One entry per CDR3 protein results from TCRdb running MiXCR on the 5' RACE reads. The table has some 1,600,000 distinct CDR3 sequences, around 33% seen once. The sequenced material came from cord blood. The chain has TRBV5-6 and TRBJ1-1, with 9 bases identical to TRBD1. This TCR derives from a newborn girl in good health. Here the CDR3 reads CASSFRDREFTEAFF. DNA of the CDR3: TGTGCCAGCAGCTTCCGGGACAGGGAGTTCACTGAAGCTTTCTTT.